The T cell receptor (beta chain) described here comes from a study of OX40 agonist ivuxolimab in advanced cancers. CDR3 length: 16 amino acids. Germline CDR1 is SGHAT and CDR2 is FQNNGV. The ends lost 3 bases at V and 0 bases at J; junction bases unmatched: 5. TCRdb's table, derived via immunoSEQ multiplex PCR, lists solely in-frame clones and lacks some. This table has 35,000 to 45,000 clones, more than 70% appearing once. This clone was seen a handful of times. Material: CD4+ or CD8+ T cells sorted from blood, obtained in a trial of the OX40 agonist ivuxolimab. The chain is built from TRBV11-2 and TRBJ2-4; the match to TRBD1 covers 7 bases. This clonotype was sampled from an adult with an advanced solid tumor such as melanoma, head and neck, liver or kidney cancer. Here the CDR3 reads CASSFVQGLAKNIQYF. CDR3 coding DNA: TGTGCCAGCAGCTTCGTACAGGGGCTAGCCAAAAACATTCAGTACTTC.